This TCR beta chain was sequenced for a study of Graves' ophthalmopathy and Graves' hyperthyroidism. CDR3 size: 15 residues. Trimming left V 0 bases short and J 4 bases short, with 12 bases between. The germline gives CDR1 MNHEY, CDR2 SMNVEV (reference sequence). Other autoimmune diseases, uncontrolled infections, pregnancy or lactation excluded patients from enrollment. Amplification of TCR beta CDR3 regions used RNA transcripts. Amplification began with first-round RT-PCR using HTBI primers, then second-round multiplex PCR was performed. MiXCR, applied by TCRdb to the multiplex PCR reads, yields one record per CDR3 protein. The data contain around 1.1 million distinct CDR3 sequences, roughly 35% of them singletons.

The specimen was peripheral blood or thyroid tissue (not recorded which). The genes are TRBV27 and TRBJ1-2; D perhaps matches TRBD1 (6 bases). The clonotype originates from an adult man with Graves' hyperthyroidism. The CDR3 DNA follows: TGTGCCAGCAGTTTATCGCGGGGGGCCGGCTATGGCTACACCTTC. This gives the protein CASSLSRGAGYGYTF.